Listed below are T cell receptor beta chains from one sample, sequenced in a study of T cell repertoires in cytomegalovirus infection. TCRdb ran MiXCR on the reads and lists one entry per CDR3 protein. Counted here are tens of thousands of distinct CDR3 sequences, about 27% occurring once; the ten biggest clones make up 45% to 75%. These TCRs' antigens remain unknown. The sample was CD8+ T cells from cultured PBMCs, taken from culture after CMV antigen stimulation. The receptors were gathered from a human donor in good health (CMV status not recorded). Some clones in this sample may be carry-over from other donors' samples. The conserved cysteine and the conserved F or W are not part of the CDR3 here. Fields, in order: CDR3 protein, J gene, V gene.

CDR3aa: ASSHRATALNTEAF; j_gene: TRBJ1-1; v_gene: TRBV7-8
CDR3aa: ASSGEAAAGKLF; j_gene: TRBJ1-4; v_gene: TRBV9
CDR3aa: ASSSGTGVTEAF; j_gene: TRBJ1-1; v_gene: TRBV5-5
CDR3aa: ASSLRDTQY; j_gene: TRBJ2-3; v_gene: TRBV7-9
CDR3aa: ASSAVAGPTGELF; j_gene: TRBJ2-2; v_gene: TRBV2
CDR3aa: ASSLGTGQGEKLF; j_gene: TRBJ1-4; v_gene: TRBV13
CDR3aa: ASSLEGAGGSDTQY; j_gene: TRBJ2-3; v_gene: TRBV7-2
CDR3aa: ASSQAVSNQPQH; j_gene: TRBJ1-5; v_gene: TRBV4-3
CDR3aa: ASSSGANVLT; j_gene: TRBJ2-6; v_gene: TRBV27
CDR3aa: ASSEQGMPSGANVLT; j_gene: TRBJ2-6; v_gene: TRBV6-6
CDR3aa: ASSVSGTGYPTNYGYT; j_gene: TRBJ1-2; v_gene: TRBV11-2
CDR3aa: ASSPTGLAWEQY; j_gene: TRBJ2-7; v_gene: TRBV6-6
CDR3aa: ASAPSGGQPQH; j_gene: TRBJ1-5; v_gene: TRBV12-5
CDR3aa: ASGLGGSSYEQY; j_gene: TRBJ2-7; v_gene: TRBV12-5
CDR3aa: ASHFDREEEKLF; j_gene: TRBJ1-4; v_gene: TRBV2
CDR3aa: ASTLGSYGYT; j_gene: TRBJ1-2; v_gene: TRBV28
CDR3aa: ASRSGSGEQY; j_gene: TRBJ2-7; v_gene: TRBV5-3
CDR3aa: ARISGSSGANVLT; j_gene: TRBJ2-6; v_gene: TRBV7-2
CDR3aa: ASSLWGVGAYEQY; j_gene: TRBJ2-7; v_gene: TRBV7-9
CDR3aa: ASSPGAGVEQY; j_gene: TRBJ2-7; v_gene: TRBV13
CDR3aa: ASSLSVSGGLYGYT; j_gene: TRBJ1-2; v_gene: TRBV27
CDR3aa: AWSAGAGNCDEQF; j_gene: TRBJ2-1; v_gene: TRBV30
CDR3aa: ASSLSGRGDETQY; j_gene: TRBJ2-5; v_gene: TRBV27
CDR3aa: ASSGTSGETQY; j_gene: TRBJ2-5; v_gene: TRBV2